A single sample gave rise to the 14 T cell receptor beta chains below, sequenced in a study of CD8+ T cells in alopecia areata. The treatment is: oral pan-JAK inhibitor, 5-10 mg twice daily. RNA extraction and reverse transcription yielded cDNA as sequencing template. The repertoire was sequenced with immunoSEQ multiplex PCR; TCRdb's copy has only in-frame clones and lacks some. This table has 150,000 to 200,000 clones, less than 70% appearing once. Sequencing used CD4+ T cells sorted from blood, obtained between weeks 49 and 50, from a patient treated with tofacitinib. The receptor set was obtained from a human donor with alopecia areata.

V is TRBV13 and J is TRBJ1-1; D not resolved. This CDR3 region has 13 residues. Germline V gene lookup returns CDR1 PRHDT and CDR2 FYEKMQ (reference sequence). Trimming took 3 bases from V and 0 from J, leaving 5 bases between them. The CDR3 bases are TGTGCCAGCAGCTTGGGGATGAACACTGAAGCTTTCTTT. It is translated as CASSLGMNTEAFF.

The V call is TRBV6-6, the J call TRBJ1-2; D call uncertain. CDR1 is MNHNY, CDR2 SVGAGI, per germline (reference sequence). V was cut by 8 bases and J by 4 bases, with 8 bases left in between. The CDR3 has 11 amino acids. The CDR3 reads CASEYSYGYTF. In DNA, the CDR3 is TGTGCCAGCGAATATTCCTATGGCTACACCTTC.

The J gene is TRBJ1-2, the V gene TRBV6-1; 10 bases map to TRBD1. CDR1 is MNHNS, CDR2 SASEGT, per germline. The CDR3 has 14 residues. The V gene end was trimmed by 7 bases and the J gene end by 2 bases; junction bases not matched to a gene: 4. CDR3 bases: TGTGCCAGCAACCCGGGACAGGGGAACTATGGCTACACCTTC. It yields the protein CASNPGQGNYGYTF.

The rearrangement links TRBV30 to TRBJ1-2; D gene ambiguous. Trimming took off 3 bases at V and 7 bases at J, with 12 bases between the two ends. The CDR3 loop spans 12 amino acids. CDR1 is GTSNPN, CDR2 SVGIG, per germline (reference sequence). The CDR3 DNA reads TGTGCCTGGAGGGTACTATTTAGTGGCTACACCTTC. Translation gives CAWRVLFSGYTF.

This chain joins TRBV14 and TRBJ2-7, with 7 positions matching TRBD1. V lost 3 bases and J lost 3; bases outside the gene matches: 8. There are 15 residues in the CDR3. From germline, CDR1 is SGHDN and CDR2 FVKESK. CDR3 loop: CASSQMGTVNYEQYF. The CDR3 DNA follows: TGTGCCAGCAGCCAGATGGGGACAGTCAACTACGAGCAGTACTTC. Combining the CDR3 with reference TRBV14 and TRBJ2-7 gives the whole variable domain EAGVTQFPSHSVIEKGQTVTLRCDPISGHDNLYWYRRVMGKEIKFLLHFVKESKQDESGMPNNRFLAERTGGTYSTLKVQPAELEDSGVYFCASSQMGTVNYEQYFGPGTRLTVT.

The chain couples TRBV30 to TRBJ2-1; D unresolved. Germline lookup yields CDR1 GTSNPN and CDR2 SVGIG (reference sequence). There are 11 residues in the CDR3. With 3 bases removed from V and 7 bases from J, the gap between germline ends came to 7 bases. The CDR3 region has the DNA TGTGCCTGGAGGATCTTTAATGAGCAGTTCTTC. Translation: CAWRIFNEQFF.

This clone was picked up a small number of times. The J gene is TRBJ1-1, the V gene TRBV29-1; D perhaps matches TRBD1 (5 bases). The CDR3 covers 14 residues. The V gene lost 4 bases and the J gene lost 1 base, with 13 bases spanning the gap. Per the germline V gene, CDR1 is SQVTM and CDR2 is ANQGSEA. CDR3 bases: TGCAGCGTTGGCGACAGAGGGAGGAACACTGAAGCTTTCTTT. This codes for CSVGDRGRNTEAFF.

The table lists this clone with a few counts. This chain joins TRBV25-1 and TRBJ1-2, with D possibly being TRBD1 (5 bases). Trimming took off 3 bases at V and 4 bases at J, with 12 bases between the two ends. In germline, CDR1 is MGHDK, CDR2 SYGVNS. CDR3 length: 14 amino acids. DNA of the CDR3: TGTGCCAGCAGTGACGGGGACTCATCCTATGGCTACACCTTC. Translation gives CASSDGDSSYGYTF.

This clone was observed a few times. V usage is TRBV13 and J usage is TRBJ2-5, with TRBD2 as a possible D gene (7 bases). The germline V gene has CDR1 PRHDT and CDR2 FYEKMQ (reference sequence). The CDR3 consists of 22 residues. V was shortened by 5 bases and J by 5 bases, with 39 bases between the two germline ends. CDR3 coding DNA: TGTGCCAGCAGCCGCGCCCCCAATCCGAGGGGGGGGCTGGTAGGCGCGACGGAGACCCAGTACTTC. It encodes CASSRAPNPRGGLVGATETQYF.

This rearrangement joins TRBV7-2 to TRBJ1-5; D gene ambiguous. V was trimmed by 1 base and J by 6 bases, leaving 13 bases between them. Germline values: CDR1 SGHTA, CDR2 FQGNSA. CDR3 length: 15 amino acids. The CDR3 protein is CASSLVGPDTQPQHF. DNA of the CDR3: TGTGCCAGCAGCTTAGTTGGTCCAGACACTCAGCCCCAGCATTTT. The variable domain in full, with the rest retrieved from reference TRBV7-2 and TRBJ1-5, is GAGVSQSPSNKVTEKGKDVELRCDPISGHTALYWYRQSLGQGLEFLIYFQGNSAPDKSGLPSDRFSAERTGGSVSTLTIQRTQQEDSAVYLCASSLVGPDTQPQHFGDGTRLSIL.

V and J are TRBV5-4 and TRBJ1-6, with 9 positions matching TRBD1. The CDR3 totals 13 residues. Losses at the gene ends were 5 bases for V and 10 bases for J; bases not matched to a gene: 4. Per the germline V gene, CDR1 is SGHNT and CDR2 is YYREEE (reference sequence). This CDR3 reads CASSGQGNSPLHF. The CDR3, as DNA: TGTGCCAGCAGTGGACAGGGGAACTCACCCCTCCACTTT. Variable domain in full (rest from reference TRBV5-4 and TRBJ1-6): ETGVTQSPTHLIKTRGQQVTLRCSSQSGHNTVSWYQQALGQGPQFIFQYYREEENGRGNFPPRFSGLQFPNYSSELNVNALELDDSALYLCASSGQGNSPLHFGNGTRLTVT.

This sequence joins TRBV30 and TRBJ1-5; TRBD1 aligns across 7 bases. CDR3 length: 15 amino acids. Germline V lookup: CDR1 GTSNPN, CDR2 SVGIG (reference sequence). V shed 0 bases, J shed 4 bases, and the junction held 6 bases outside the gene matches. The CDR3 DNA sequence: TGTGCCTGGAGTGTAAAGGGACAGCCAAATCAGCCCCAGCATTTT. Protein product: CAWSVKGQPNQPQHF.

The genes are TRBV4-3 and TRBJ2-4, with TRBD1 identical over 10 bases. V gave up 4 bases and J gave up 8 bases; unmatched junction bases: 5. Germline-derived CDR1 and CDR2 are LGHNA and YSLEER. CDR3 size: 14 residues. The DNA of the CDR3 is TGCGCCAGCAGCCCGACAGGGGGCCTGGACATTCAGTACTTC. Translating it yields CASSPTGGLDIQYF.

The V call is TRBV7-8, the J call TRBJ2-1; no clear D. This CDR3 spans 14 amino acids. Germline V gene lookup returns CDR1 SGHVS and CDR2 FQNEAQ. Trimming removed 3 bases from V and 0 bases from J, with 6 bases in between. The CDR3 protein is CASSFTVSYNEQFF. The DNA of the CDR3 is TGTGCCAGCAGCTTCACGGTCTCCTACAATGAGCAGTTCTTC.